The clone carrying this TCR beta chain was counted only a few times. The sample originates from a study of blood T cell repertoires in COVID-19. Study-level background: T cells, B-cell-depleted T cells, or PBMCs provided the cDNA or gDNA that served as material.

The assay was immunoSEQ multiplex PCR, and TCRdb's table has in-frame clones only and misses some. Found here are roughly 6,700 clones, nearly 90% of them singletons; the top ten hold roughly 20%. The sequenced sample was peripheral blood. The receptor comes from a human donor in a cohort sampled during active COVID-19.

The CDR3 loop reads CASSRSTDTQYF. As DNA, the CDR3 is TGTGCCAGCTCTCGGTCGACAGATACGCAGTATTTT. J is TRBJ2-3 and V is TRBV6-5; D gene ambiguous. This CDR3 contains 12 residues. V lost 8 bases to trimming and J lost 3 bases, with 9 bases between them. CDR1 MNHEY and CDR2 SVGAGI come from the germline V gene.